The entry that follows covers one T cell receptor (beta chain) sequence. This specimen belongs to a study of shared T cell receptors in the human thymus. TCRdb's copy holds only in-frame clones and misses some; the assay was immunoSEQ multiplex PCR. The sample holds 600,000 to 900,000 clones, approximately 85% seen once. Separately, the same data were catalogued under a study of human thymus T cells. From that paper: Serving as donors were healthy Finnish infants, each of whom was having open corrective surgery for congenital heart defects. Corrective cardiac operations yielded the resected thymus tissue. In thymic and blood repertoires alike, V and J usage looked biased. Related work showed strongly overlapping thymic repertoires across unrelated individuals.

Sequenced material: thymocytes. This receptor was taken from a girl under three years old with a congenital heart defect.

CDR3 nucleotide sequence: TGTGCCAGCAGCTTACAGACAGGGGCGAGCAAAGAGACCCAGTACTTC. This encodes CASSLQTGASKETQYF. The chain combines TRBV7-6 with TRBJ2-5; 8 nucleotides align to TRBD1. The CDR3 sequence is 16 residues long. Trimming at V came to 2 bases and at J to 3 bases, leaving 8 bases not matched to a gene. Germline-derived CDR1 and CDR2 are SGHVS and FNYEAQ.